These 16 T cell receptor beta chains share one sample of origin, sequenced in a study of cytomegalovirus exposure and HLA in healthy donors. Amplification used 60 Vbeta primers and 13 Jbeta primers. TCRdb's table, derived via immunoSEQ multiplex PCR, lists solely in-frame clones and lacks some. The top ten hold roughly 0.22% of the sample, which has 200,000 to 300,000 clones, about 85% seen once. The sequenced sample was PBMCs. These receptors came from a girl aged 2 to 9 in good health and CMV-seronegative.

CDR3 in DNA: TGTGCCAGCTCGCCTTACAGGGGGACCTACGAGCAGTACTTC. It is translated as CASSPYRGTYEQYF. V is TRBV18 and J is TRBJ2-7, with 8 bases lining up with TRBD1. V lost 6 bases and J lost 2; bases outside the gene matches: 6. From germline, CDR1 is KGHSH and CDR2 LQKENI. This CDR3 is 14 amino acids long.

The J gene is TRBJ1-6, the V gene TRBV20-1; 7 positions match TRBD1. Trimming removed 5 bases from V and 11 bases from J; junction bases left unmatched: 3. Per germline, CDR1 DFQATT and CDR2 SNEGSKA (reference sequence). The CDR3 contains 11 residues. The CDR3 nucleotides are TGCAGTGCTGACAGGGAAACACCCCTCCACTTT. The encoded protein is CSADRETPLHF.

The chain links TRBV5-1 to TRBJ2-5; 11 nucleotides align to TRBD1. The CDR3 spans 15 residues. V lost 4 bases and J lost 7; bases outside the gene matches: 9. Germline lookup yields CDR1 SGHRS and CDR2 YFSETQ. Here the CDR3 reads CASSEGQGGPRTQYF. The CDR3 DNA reads TGCGCCAGCAGCGAGGGACAGGGGGGACCCCGGACCCAGTACTTC.

This chain uses TRBV5-4 with TRBJ2-3; 8 bases fit TRBD2. V dropped 4 bases and J dropped 0; count of bases not matched to a gene: 4. The CDR3 has 15 amino acids. Germline CDR1 SGHNT, CDR2 YYREEE (reference sequence). CDR3 amino acids: CASSRGGGSTDTQYF. The CDR3, as DNA: TGTGCCAGCAGCCGGGGGGGAGGGAGCACAGATACGCAGTATTTT. The entire variable domain, with the rest obtained from reference TRBV5-4 and TRBJ2-3, is as follows: ETGVTQSPTHLIKTRGQQVTLRCSSQSGHNTVSWYQQALGQGPQFIFQYYREEENGRGNFPPRFSGLQFPNYSSELNVNALELDDSALYLCASSRGGGSTDTQYFGPGTRLTVL.

The genes are TRBV19 and TRBJ1-1; D gene unclear. Germline V gives CDR1 LNHDA, CDR2 SQIVND (reference sequence). The V and J ends lost 6 bases and 11 bases respectively, with 13 bases between them. The CDR3 contains 11 residues. CDR3 in amino acids: CASSYQAGAFF. The DNA for the CDR3 is TGTGCCAGTAGCTATCAAGCCGGTGCTTTCTTT.

The chain links TRBV30 to TRBJ2-5; D unclear. This CDR3 has 13 residues. V was shortened by 3 bases and J by 5 bases, with 13 bases between the two germline ends. Germline loops: CDR1 GTSNPN, CDR2 SVGIG (reference sequence). The CDR3 nucleotides read TGTGCCTGGAGCAGGAATATGGTCGAGACCCAGTACTTC. Its protein is CAWSRNMVETQYF.

This clone was detected only once. The chain combines TRBV10-3 with TRBJ2-7; D unclear. This CDR3 spans 13 amino acids. V lost 8 bases and J 5 bases, leaving 16 bases between the germline ends. Germline V gives CDR1 ENHRY, CDR2 SYGVKD. CDR3 in amino acids: CAIRQALVHEQYF. Written as DNA, the CDR3 is TGTGCCATCCGTCAAGCTCTGGTGCACGAGCAGTACTTC.

This chain uses TRBV9 with TRBJ2-7; 7 bases are shared with TRBD1. The V gene end was trimmed by 2 bases and the J gene end by 3 bases; junction bases not matched to a gene: 8. The CDR3 consists of 15 residues. Germline-derived CDR1 and CDR2 are SGDLS and YYNGEE. The CDR3 loop reads CASSVEGQTFYEQYF. The CDR3 nucleotides are TGTGCCAGCAGCGTTGAGGGACAGACTTTCTACGAGCAGTACTTC.

The rearrangement uses TRBV30 and TRBJ2-6; 7 positions match TRBD1. The length of the CDR3 is 17 residues. The germline gives CDR1 GTSNPN, CDR2 SVGIG (reference sequence). Germline trimming cut 8 bases from V and 0 bases from J; bases unmatched to any gene: 13. The DNA for the CDR3 is TGTGCCGGATTAACAGGGGACACTCCCTCTGGGGCCAACGTCCTGACTTTC. Its protein product is CAGLTGDTPSGANVLTF.

The CDR3 region is CASRGKGQGARYGYTF. The CDR3 bases are TGTGCCAGCCGGGGGAAAGGACAGGGGGCTAGGTATGGCTACACCTTC. The chain links TRBV2 to TRBJ1-2; 11 bases map to TRBD1. Germline values: CDR1 SNHLY, CDR2 FYNNEI. V lost 8 bases, J lost 5 bases, and 13 bases stayed unmatched. This CDR3 has 16 residues.

The CDR3 protein is CASSPKTGSAKNYGYTF. Here the CDR3 DNA reads TGCGCCAGCAGCCCTAAGACAGGGTCCGCTAAAAACTATGGCTACACCTTC. The rearrangement joins TRBV5-1 to TRBJ1-2; 7 bases align to TRBD1. The J segment lost 2 bases and the V segment lost 4 bases, leaving 14 bases of the junction unmatched. CDR1 SGHRS and CDR2 YFSETQ come from the germline V gene. The CDR3 runs 17 residues. Full variable domain (rest looked up from reference TRBV5-1 and TRBJ1-2): KAGVTQTPRYLIKTRGQQVTLSCSPISGHRSVSWYQQTPGQGLQFLFEYFSETQRNKGNFPGRFSGRQFSNSRSEMNVSTLELGDSALYLCASSPKTGSAKNYGYTFGSGTRLTVV.

This chain connects TRBV30 to TRBJ1-1; 10 positions agree with TRBD1. The CDR3 is 14 amino acids. V trimming: 5 bases; J trimming: 6 bases; junction bases outside the gene matches: 9. CDR1 and CDR2 from the germline V gene are GTSNPN and SVGIG (reference sequence). The CDR3 region has the DNA TGTGCCTGGCTTTCGGGACAGGGGACGGCTGAAGCTTTCTTT. Translated: CAWLSGQGTAEAFF.

The chain combines TRBV5-4 with TRBJ2-1; D is perhaps TRBD2 (5 bases). The V gene's germline CDR1 is SGHNT and CDR2 YYREEE (reference sequence). The CDR3 totals 15 residues. The V and J ends lost 0 bases and 4 bases respectively, with 11 bases between them. CDR3: CASSLVRASYNEQFF. The CDR3 nucleotides are TGTGCCAGCAGCTTGGTGAGGGCCAGTTACAATGAGCAGTTCTTC.

The chain combines TRBV7-8 with TRBJ2-4; 9 bases line up with TRBD1. J gave up 6 bases and V 3 bases, and 3 bases lay outside the gene matches. Germline lookup yields CDR1 SGHVS and CDR2 FQNEAQ. The CDR3 has 14 residues. This CDR3 is CASSFGTGINIQYF. The CDR3 nucleotides are TGTGCCAGCAGCTTCGGGACAGGGATAAACATTCAGTACTTC.

The chain links TRBV20-1 to TRBJ1-1; possibly TRBD1 for D (5 bases). The V gene lost 3 bases and the J gene lost 8 bases, with 10 bases spanning the gap. CDR1 and CDR2 from the germline V gene are DFQATT and SNEGSKA (reference sequence). CDR3 size: 11 residues. CDR3 protein: CSARWGGEAFF. The DNA for the CDR3 is TGCAGTGCTAGGTGGGGGGGGGAAGCTTTCTTT.

V usage is TRBV2 and J usage is TRBJ2-7; 11 bases match TRBD2. There are 14 residues in the CDR3. Germline V CDR1 and CDR2: SNHLY, FYNNEI. The V segment lost 6 bases and the J segment 6 bases; nucleotides outside the gene matches: 7. CDR3 nucleotides: TGTGCCAGCAGGCAAACTAGCGGGGGAACCGAGCAGTACTTC. Its protein product is CASRQTSGGTEQYF.